Each of the 32 T cell receptor beta chains below was sequenced from the same sample in a study of T cell responses to AZD1222 COVID-19 vaccine. The method was immunoSEQ multiplex PCR; TCRdb's version includes in-frame clones alone and lacks a portion of them. This sample has some 180,000 clones, with around nine tenths found just once. This specimen was peripheral blood, taken 28 days after the second dose of the MenACWY control vaccine. The receptors were sampled from an adult who received the MenACWY meningococcal vaccine as a control.

This chain joins TRBV2 and TRBJ1-4; 8 nucleotides match TRBD1. This CDR3 spans 14 amino acids. Trimming at V came to 5 bases and at J to 7 bases, leaving 6 bases not matched to a gene. The germline V gene encodes CDR1 SNHLY and CDR2 FYNNEI. Here the CDR3 DNA reads TGTGCCAGCAGTAAAGGACAGGGCCGTGAAAAACTGTTTTTT. This sequence encodes CASSKGQGREKLFF.

The chain couples TRBV7-2 to TRBJ2-2; 8 bases match TRBD2. CDR1 and CDR2 (germline): SGHTA, FQGNSA. V was clipped by 6 bases and J by 6 bases; unmatched bases: 9. The CDR3 is 15 residues long. The chain's CDR3 is CASSSGTRFPGELFF. CDR3 in DNA: TGTGCCAGCAGTTCCGGGACTAGGTTTCCCGGGGAGCTGTTTTTT.

This clone is a singleton in its sample. The rearrangement joins TRBV5-4 to TRBJ2-7; 7 positions agree with TRBD1. The CDR3 runs 13 residues. Germline loops: CDR1 SGHNT, CDR2 YYREEE (reference sequence). Trimming at V came to 1 base and at J to 5 bases, leaving 3 bases not matched to a gene. As DNA, the CDR3 is TGTGCCAGCAGCTTGACAGGGGCCAACGAGCAGTACTTC. Translated: CASSLTGANEQYF.

This chain joins TRBV6-2 or TRBV6-3 and TRBJ1-5, with a possible D match to TRBD1 (5 bases). The CDR3 length is 16 residues. The V and J ends lost 0 bases and 3 bases respectively, with 12 bases between them. Germline-derived CDR1 and CDR2 are MNHEY and SVGEGT. The CDR3 sequence: CASSYSPGGANQPQHF. The CDR3 bases are TGTGCCAGCAGTTACTCCCCCGGTGGGGCCAATCAGCCCCAGCATTTT.

This clone appeared a single time. The V and J genes are TRBV30 and TRBJ2-6, with D perhaps given as TRBD1 or TRBD2 (6 bases each). Trimming left V 2 bases short and J 4 bases short, with 18 bases between. Germline V CDR1 and CDR2: GTSNPN, SVGIG (reference sequence). The length of the CDR3 is 17 residues. The CDR3 bases are TGTGCCTGGAGTCAAAAACTGGGGGCGGGAGGGGCCAACGTCCTGACTTTC. Translation gives CAWSQKLGAGGANVLTF.

The genes are TRBV29-1 and TRBJ1-1; D perhaps matches TRBD1 (5 bases). Trimming took 7 bases from V and 6 from J, leaving 21 bases between them. From germline, CDR1 is SQVTM and CDR2 ANQGSEA. This CDR3 is built from 14 residues. CDR3 amino acids: CSAQMGPAVPEAFF. The CDR3 DNA sequence: TGCAGCGCACAGATGGGACCTGCGGTTCCTGAAGCTTTCTTT.

The chain uses TRBV5-1 and TRBJ1-6; a weak D match, TRBD1 (5 bases). Trimming took 1 base from V and 6 from J, leaving 23 bases between them. The CDR3 is 19 residues long. Germline V gene sequence: CDR1 SGHRS, CDR2 YFSETQ. This chain's CDR3 is CASSLIPRSGASSNSPLHF. The CDR3 nucleotides read TGCGCCAGCAGCTTGATCCCAAGATCCGGGGCCAGTAGTAATTCACCCCTCCACTTT. Combining the CDR3 with reference TRBV5-1 and TRBJ1-6 gives the whole variable domain KAGVTQTPRYLIKTRGQQVTLSCSPISGHRSVSWYQQTPGQGLQFLFEYFSETQRNKGNFPGRFSGRQFSNSRSEMNVSTLELGDSALYLCASSLIPRSGASSNSPLHFGNGTRLTVT.

The chain recombines TRBV3-1 (or the pseudogene TRBV3-2) with TRBJ1-1, with 11 bases identical to TRBD1. V lost 1 base, J lost 11 bases, and 9 bases stayed unmatched. The length of the CDR3 is 15 residues. Germline V CDR1 and CDR2: LGHDT, YNNKEL (reference sequence). The CDR3 loop is CASSQAGTGGVGAFF. The DNA for the CDR3 is TGTGCCAGCAGCCAAGCCGGGACAGGGGGAGTAGGGGCTTTCTTT.

The chain links TRBV19 to TRBJ1-2; 10 nucleotides agree with TRBD1. With 5 bases clipped from V and 4 bases from J, the junction kept 4 bases outside the gene matches. Germline lookup yields CDR1 LNHDA and CDR2 SQIVND (reference sequence). The CDR3 has 14 residues. The CDR3 DNA follows: TGTGCCAGTAGTCCCGGGACAGGGGTCTATGGCTACACCTTC. Translation: CASSPGTGVYGYTF.

The J gene is TRBJ1-6, the V gene TRBV27, with TRBD1 identical over 8 bases. V lost 10 bases, J lost 5 bases, and 22 bases stayed unmatched. Germline-derived CDR1 and CDR2 are MNHEY and SMNVEV (reference sequence). The CDR3 length is 19 residues. The CDR3 DNA sequence: TGTGCCATCACTAGGGACAGGCGTGGCCAAACTACTGATAATTCACCCCTCCACTTT. Translating it yields CAITRDRRGQTTDNSPLHF.

This rearrangement joins TRBV6-5 to TRBJ1-2; D remains unclear. This CDR3 region has 13 residues. Germline assignment: CDR1 MNHEY and CDR2 SVGAGI. Trimming took 5 bases from V and 2 from J, leaving 9 bases between them. DNA of the CDR3: TGTGCCAGCAGTCCGGACGGGAACTATGGCTACACCTTC. It is translated as CASSPDGNYGYTF.

V and J are TRBV7-2 and TRBJ1-5, with D maybe TRBD1 (5 bases). The CDR3 is 15 residues long. The V and J ends lost 1 base and 6 bases respectively, with 13 bases between them. Germline V CDR1 and CDR2: SGHTA, FQGNSA. CDR3 in DNA: TGTGCCAGCAGCTTAGGTCCAGGGATGGCTCAGCCCCAGCATTTT. Its protein product is CASSLGPGMAQPQHF.

This clone was observed a single time. The chain has TRBV7-5 and TRBJ1-5; the table's D call, TRBD1, has no DNA check behind it. TRBV7-5 counts as a pseudogene. This CDR3 has 15 residues. The CDR3 DNA reads TGTGCCAGAAGCTTTTTTCGGTCAGGGGATCAGCCCCAGCATTTT. Translated: CARSFFRSGDQPQHF.

V and J are TRBV19 and TRBJ2-3; tentative D call: TRBD2 (6 bases). The germline V gene has CDR1 LNHDA and CDR2 SQIVND (reference sequence). The CDR3 extends over 14 amino acids. V shed 9 bases and J shed 2 bases, with 15 bases lying between them. CDR3 residues: CASAAWGVTDTQYF. CDR3 nucleotides: TGTGCCAGCGCCGCGTGGGGGGTCACAGATACGCAGTATTTT.

This sequence joins TRBV19 and TRBJ1-6; D not resolved. Germline V lookup: CDR1 LNHDA, CDR2 SQIVND (reference sequence). The V and J ends lost 5 bases and 4 bases respectively, with 12 bases between them. The CDR3 spans 15 residues. The CDR3 nucleotides are TGTGCCAGTAGTGAGACGCGGGAGTATAATTCACCCCTCCACTTT. This codes for CASSETREYNSPLHF.

V usage is TRBV4-3 and J usage is TRBJ2-1; no clear D. Between the trimmed V and J ends, which lost 0 bases and 3 bases, there was a span of 15 bases. The germline V gene has CDR1 LGHNA and CDR2 YSLEER. The CDR3 contains 17 residues. The CDR3 here is CASSQEPPVSSYNEQFF. The CDR3 nucleotides are TGCGCCAGCAGCCAAGAGCCCCCTGTGTCTAGCTACAATGAGCAGTTCTTC.

The chain employs TRBV6-1 and TRBJ2-7, with 7 bases fitting TRBD1. CDR1 and CDR2 from the germline V gene are MNHNS and SASEGT. J was trimmed by 4 bases and V by 5 bases; bases with no gene match: 5. The CDR3 has 13 residues. CDR3 sequence (DNA): TGTGCCAGCAGTAACAGGGGTCGGTACGAGCAGTACTTC. Its protein product is CASSNRGRYEQYF.

V is TRBV18 and J is TRBJ1-5; D uncertain. The CDR3 runs to 15 residues. CDR1 and CDR2 from the germline V gene are KGHSH and LQKENI. Trimming took 2 bases from V and 0 from J, leaving 8 bases between them. The CDR3 loop is CASSPISVSNQPQHF. The DNA of the CDR3 is TGTGCCAGCTCACCAATCTCGGTTAGCAATCAGCCCCAGCATTTT. The whole variable domain, remainder taken from reference TRBV18 and TRBJ1-5, is NAGVMQNPRHLVRRRGQEARLRCSPMKGHSHVYWYRQLPEEGLKFMVYLQKENIIDESGMPKERFSAEFPKEGPSILRIQQVVRGDSAAYFCASSPISVSNQPQHFGDGTRLSIL.

This clone was observed a handful of times. The V gene is TRBV6-6, the J gene TRBJ1-1; 8 bases agree with TRBD1. The CDR3 runs 14 residues. Germline V gene data show CDR1 as MNHNY and CDR2 as SVGAGI (reference sequence). Trimming cost V 4 bases and J 4 bases; bases outside gene matches: 5. CDR3 DNA sequence: TGTGCCAGCAGTTTGACAGGGGAGGGCACTGAAGCTTTCTTT. It codes for CASSLTGEGTEAFF.

The rearrangement joins TRBV2 to TRBJ1-4; unclear D gene. This CDR3 region has 13 residues. The germline V and J ends were trimmed by 6 bases and 3 bases, with 8 bases remaining between them. Germline V gives CDR1 SNHLY, CDR2 FYNNEI. CDR3 region: CASRPGSNEKLFF. Here the CDR3 DNA reads TGTGCCAGCAGGCCGGGCTCTAATGAAAAACTGTTTTTT.

This chain connects TRBV27 to TRBJ2-3; 8 bases agree with TRBD2. Germline values: CDR1 MNHEY, CDR2 SMNVEV (reference sequence). V dropped 4 bases and J dropped 4; count of bases not matched to a gene: 7. This CDR3 spans 15 amino acids. The CDR3 reads CASSYGGRSPDTQYF. The CDR3 DNA follows: TGTGCCAGCAGTTACGGCGGGAGGAGCCCAGATACGCAGTATTTT.

This chain uses TRBV4-1 with TRBJ2-1; 13 bases map to TRBD2. CDR1 and CDR2 from the germline V gene are MGHRA and YSYEKL. Trimming cost V 4 bases and J 8 bases; bases outside gene matches: 14. The CDR3 has 18 amino acids. This CDR3 is CASSRHTTGTSGIYEQFF. As DNA, the CDR3 is TGCGCCAGCAGCCGTCATACTACCGGGACTAGCGGGATTTATGAGCAGTTCTTC.

This clone was seen just once. V is TRBV7-2 and J is TRBJ2-3; tentatively, D is TRBD2 (6 bases). Germline V gene data show CDR1 as SGHTA and CDR2 as FQGNSA. V lost 0 bases to trimming and J lost 5 bases, with 9 bases between them. This CDR3 has 14 amino acids. CDR3 region: CASSLAGAGDTQYF. Written as DNA, the CDR3 is TGTGCCAGCAGCTTAGCGGGAGCGGGAGATACGCAGTATTTT.

V usage is TRBV5-8 and J usage is TRBJ1-3, with D hard to call. Germline V gene data show CDR1 as SGHTS and CDR2 as YDEGEE. Trimming left V 4 bases short and J 4 bases short, with 9 bases between. The CDR3 contains 13 residues. The CDR3 is CASSRTSGNTIYF. DNA of the CDR3: TGTGCCAGCAGCCGGACCTCCGGAAACACCATATATTTT.

The chain has TRBV7-9 and TRBJ1-5; no firm D call. Germline V gene lookup returns CDR1 SEHNR and CDR2 FQNEAQ (reference sequence). The CDR3 is 12 amino acids. The ends were cut back, 2 bases at V and 7 bases at J, with 6 bases in the middle. For the CDR3, the DNA is TGTGCCAGCAGCTTAAGCTTCCAGCCCCAGCATTTT. Protein product: CASSLSFQPQHF.

This clone occurred a few times. This sequence joins TRBV9 and TRBJ2-6; TRBD1 is a possible D gene (5 bases). The CDR3 is 18 amino acids. In germline, CDR1 is SGDLS, CDR2 YYNGEE. V was trimmed by 3 bases and J by 0 bases, leaving 16 bases between them. The CDR3 region has the DNA TGTGCCAGCAGCGACTCCCCAGGGCGGAGCTCTGGGGCCAACGTCCTGACTTTC. Protein sequence: CASSDSPGRSSGANVLTF.

The V call is TRBV5-4, the J call TRBJ2-1; D perhaps matches TRBD1 (5 bases). The CDR3 totals 15 residues. Germline CDR1 is SGHNT and CDR2 is YYREEE (reference sequence). The V end lost 4 bases, the J end lost 3 bases, and 14 bases lay between the germline ends. The CDR3 nucleotides are TGTGCCAGCAGCCGGAGACAGATATTCTACAATGAGCAGTTCTTC. Encoded protein: CASSRRQIFYNEQFF.

The chain employs TRBV28 and TRBJ2-7; TRBD2 aligns across 10 bases. Trimming removed 6 bases from V and 6 bases from J; junction bases left unmatched: 8. The CDR3 loop spans 14 amino acids. The germline CDR1 and CDR2 sequences are MDHEN and SYDVKM. The CDR3 loop reads CASRPGLALGEQYF. In nucleotides, the CDR3 is TGTGCCAGCAGACCGGGACTAGCGTTGGGCGAGCAGTACTTC.

This clone was seen a handful of times. The V and J genes are TRBV4-3 and TRBJ1-4; the match to TRBD1 covers 8 bases. V lost 1 base and J lost 3; bases outside the gene matches: 1. CDR3 length: 15 residues. CDR1 LGHNA and CDR2 YSLEER come from the germline V gene. The CDR3 protein is CASSQVGQANEKLFF. CDR3 sequence (DNA): TGCGCCAGCAGCCAAGTGGGACAGGCTAATGAAAAACTGTTTTTT.

In this sample, this clone turned up a few times. The genes are TRBV7-9 and TRBJ1-4; perhaps TRBD1 as D (6 bases). This CDR3 comprises 14 residues. Trimming left V 4 bases short and J 3 bases short, with 9 bases between. From germline, CDR1 is SEHNR and CDR2 FQNEAQ (reference sequence). CDR3 protein: CASSSEGANEKLFF. CDR3 DNA: TGTGCCAGCAGCTCCGAGGGGGCTAATGAAAAACTGTTTTTT.

This clone was found once. The CDR3 DNA follows: TGCAGTGCTAGACACACAGATACGCAGTATTTT. Encoded protein: CSARHTDTQYF. The chain couples TRBV20-1 to TRBJ2-3; the D is unclear. CDR1 DFQATT and CDR2 SNEGSKA come from the germline V gene (reference sequence). Trimming removed 2 bases at V and 2 bases at J, with 2 bases between. This CDR3 contains 11 residues.

This clone was picked up one time. V is TRBV27 and J is TRBJ1-1, with no clear D. The CDR3 contains 13 residues. Germline V gene sequence: CDR1 MNHEY, CDR2 SMNVEV (reference sequence). Trimming removed 5 bases from V and 6 bases from J, with 13 bases in between. The DNA of the CDR3 is TGTGCCAGCAGTGACCCGATTAGCGCTGAAGCTTTCTTT. Its protein product is CASSDPISAEAFF.